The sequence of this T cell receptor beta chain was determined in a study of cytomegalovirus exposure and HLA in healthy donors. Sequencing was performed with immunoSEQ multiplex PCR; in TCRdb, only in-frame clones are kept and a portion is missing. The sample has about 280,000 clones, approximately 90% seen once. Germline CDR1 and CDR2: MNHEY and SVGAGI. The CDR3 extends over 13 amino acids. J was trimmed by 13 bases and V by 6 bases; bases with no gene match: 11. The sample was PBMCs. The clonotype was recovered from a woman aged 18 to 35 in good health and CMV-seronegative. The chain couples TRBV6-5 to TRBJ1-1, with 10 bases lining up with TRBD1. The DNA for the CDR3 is TGTGCCAGCAGGCAAGACAGGGGGCGAAGGGGTTTCTTT. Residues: CASRQDRGRRGFF.